These 27 T cell receptor beta chains were sequenced from one sample in a study of blood T cells in healthy people across ages. The second PCR ran about 6 to 12 cycles with a sample-barcoded 5' primer and J-beta primers. In TCRdb, the 5' RACE reads were re-called with MiXCR into one record per CDR3 protein. The profile shows approximately 760,000 distinct CDR3 sequences, approximately 25% of them singletons. The same sample was also studied in work on T cells of mothers and their children.

The sequenced material came from blood. All receptors derive from a boy aged 5-17 years in good health.

This clonotype showed up just a few times. V is TRBV7-6 and J is TRBJ2-2; D is ambiguous. Germline CDR1 reads SGHVS; CDR2 reads FNYEAQ. The CDR3 runs 14 residues. Deletions cut 4 bases from V and 4 bases from J, with 10 bases between. The CDR3 DNA reads as TGTGCCAGCAGCTCCCCAATGGGCACCGGGGAGCTGTTTTTT. It specifies CASSSPMGTGELFF.

This rearrangement joins TRBV7-3 to TRBJ2-3, with D unresolved. This CDR3 region has 15 residues. V lost 5 bases, J lost 5 bases, and 17 bases lay in between. Germline CDR1 and CDR2: SGHTA and FQGTGA. The CDR3 nucleotides read TGTGCCAGCAGCCAGCGACCCAGCCTTGGAGATACGCAGTATTTT. It yields the protein CASSQRPSLGDTQYF.

The chain has TRBV20-1 and TRBJ1-1, with 8 bases identical to TRBD1. CDR3 length: 13 amino acids. The junction had 6 bases not matched to a gene; V was cut back by 5 bases and J by 4 bases. Germline loops: CDR1 DFQATT, CDR2 SNEGSKA (reference sequence). DNA of the CDR3: TGCAGTGCTGGGTCACAGGGGGTCACTGAAGCTTTCTTT. Its translation is CSAGSQGVTEAFF.

This clonotype was seen more than once but under ten times. The rearrangement joins TRBV6-6 to TRBJ1-1; D gene ambiguous. The germline CDR1 and CDR2 sequences are MNHNY and SVGAGI (reference sequence). CDR3 size: 13 residues. The V end lost 7 bases, the J end lost 1 base, and 10 bases lay between the germline ends. CDR3: CASTAHENTEAFF. The CDR3 DNA reads as TGTGCCAGCACCGCCCATGAGAACACTGAAGCTTTCTTT.

CDR3 protein: CASSLYRQGELEQYF. The CDR3 bases are TGTGCCAGCAGCTTATACCGACAGGGGGAACTCGAGCAGTACTTC. The chain is built from TRBV7-2 and TRBJ2-5; 9 bases fit TRBD1. The DNA end favors TRBJ2-7, so the J call may be wrong. The germline gives CDR1 SGHTA, CDR2 FQGNSA. The CDR3 runs 15 residues.

The chain joins TRBV27 to TRBJ2-5; the match to TRBD2 covers 9 bases. The CDR3 spans 14 residues. Germline assignment: CDR1 MNHEY and CDR2 SMNVEV (reference sequence). V dropped 5 bases and J dropped 4; count of bases not matched to a gene: 5. CDR3 sequence: CASSQSGRRETQYF. CDR3 coding DNA: TGTGCCAGCAGTCAAAGCGGGAGGCGAGAGACCCAGTACTTC.

This CDR3 reads CASSQDPLGQGKEPQHF. The CDR3 DNA follows: TGCGCCAGCAGCCAAGATCCCCTAGGACAGGGGAAGGAGCCCCAGCATTTT. The V and J genes are TRBV4-1 and TRBJ1-5, with 9 bases aligning to TRBD1. Trimming cost V 0 bases and J 8 bases; bases outside gene matches: 11. The CDR3 has 17 amino acids. Germline V CDR1 and CDR2: MGHRA, YSYEKL.

V gene TRBV24-1 combines with J gene TRBJ2-7; 9 bases agree with TRBD1. The CDR3 runs 16 residues. Per germline, CDR1 KGHDR and CDR2 SFDVKD. J was trimmed by 2 bases and V by 4 bases; bases with no gene match: 8. The CDR3 coding sequence is TGTGCCACCAGTGACGCTCCGGGACAGGGTCCCTACGAGCAGTACTTC. Its translation: CATSDAPGQGPYEQYF.

This clonotype showed up just a few times. The rearrangement links TRBV7-9 to TRBJ1-5; D is unresolved. The CDR3 extends over 13 amino acids. CDR1 and CDR2 from the germline V gene are SEHNR and FQNEAQ (reference sequence). Trimming took off 1 base at V and 5 bases at J, with 6 bases between the two ends. CDR3 loop: CASSLEMDQPQHF. The CDR3 bases are TGTGCCAGCAGCTTAGAAATGGATCAGCCCCAGCATTTT. The variable domain in full, completed from reference TRBV7-9 and TRBJ1-5, reads DTGVSQNPRHKITKRGQNVTFRCDPISEHNRLYWYRQTLGQGPEFLTYFQNEAQLEKSRLLSDRFSAERPKGSFSTLEIQRTEQGDSAMYLCASSLEMDQPQHFGDGTRLSIL.

This clonotype turned up a few times. The rearrangement uses TRBV3-1 and TRBJ1-4, with 7 nucleotides matching TRBD1. This CDR3 contains 14 residues. V dropped 4 bases and J dropped 2; count of bases not matched to a gene: 1. Germline CDR1 is LGHDT and CDR2 is YNNKEL (reference sequence). The CDR3 region has the DNA TGTGCCAGCAGCCCACAGGGGACTAATGAAAAACTGTTTTTT. Translated, it gives CASSPQGTNEKLFF.

Details on this clonotype: Sequence at one end of the junction differs from germline and may be a read error. The chain carries TRBV5-6 and TRBJ2-5; D call uncertain. CDR3 size: 15 residues. From germline, CDR1 is SGHDT and CDR2 YYEEEE. The CDR3 protein is CASRLGIGDQETQYF. DNA of the CDR3: TGTGCCAGCAGGTTGGGGATTGGGGACCAAGAGACCCAGTACTTC.

The table lists this clonotype with many counts. The rearrangement uses TRBV6-6 and TRBJ2-7; D may correspond to TRBD1 or TRBD2 (6 bases each). V gave up 4 bases and J gave up 0 bases, with 10 bases separating them. CDR3 length: 14 amino acids. CDR1 MNHNY and CDR2 SVGAGI come from the germline V gene (reference sequence). CDR3 sequence: CASSSGDSSYEQYF. The CDR3 DNA reads as TGTGCCAGCAGTTCAGGGGACTCCTCCTACGAGCAGTACTTC.

The J gene is TRBJ1-5, the V gene TRBV9; no reliable D call. Germline V CDR1 and CDR2: SGDLS, YYNGEE. The CDR3 covers 13 residues. Trimming cost V 7 bases and J 9 bases, with 17 bases left between them. CDR3 nucleotides: TGTGCCAGCGCGCAGATCCGACACCCGCCCCAGCATTTT. It specifies CASAQIRHPPQHF.

The chain uses TRBV5-1 and TRBJ2-5; D gene ambiguous. V was shortened by 0 bases and J by 0 bases, with 9 bases between the two germline ends. The CDR3 is 15 residues long. CDR1 is SGHRS, CDR2 YFSETQ, per germline. The CDR3 DNA sequence: TGCGCCAGCAGCTTGGTGGCAGAAAACCAAGAGACCCAGTACTTC. Amino acid sequence: CASSLVAENQETQYF.

The chain uses TRBV7-3 and TRBJ2-3, with D uncertain. With 1 base removed from V and 6 bases from J, the gap between germline ends came to 8 bases. The CDR3 has 13 amino acids. Germline values: CDR1 SGHTA, CDR2 FQGTGA. The CDR3 nucleotides are TGTGCCAGCAGCTTAATTATTGGGGATACGCAGTATTTT. It translates to CASSLIIGDTQYF. Filled out from reference TRBV7-3 and TRBJ2-3, the complete variable domain reads GAGVSQTPSNKVTEKGKYVELRCDPISGHTALYWYRQSLGQGPEFLIYFQGTGAADDSGLPNDRFFAVRPEGSVSTLKIQRTERGDSAVYLCASSLIIGDTQYFGPGTRLTVL.

This clonotype was observed a handful of times. This chain links TRBV9 with TRBJ1-2; TRBD1 matches at 8 bases. V lost 3 bases and J lost 5; bases outside the gene matches: 15. Germline V gives CDR1 SGDLS, CDR2 YYNGEE. The CDR3 spans 17 residues. DNA of the CDR3: TGTGCCAGCAGCGGGACAGGGCCCACCCGCATCCTTTATGGCTACACCTTC. Protein sequence: CASSGTGPTRILYGYTF.

This clonotype was recorded a few times. The V call is TRBV4-2, the J call TRBJ2-5, with TRBD2 matching 14 bases. V was clipped by 4 bases and J by 3 bases; unmatched bases: 16. Germline-derived CDR1 and CDR2 are LGHNA and YNFKEQ. There are 20 residues in the CDR3. This chain's CDR3 is CASSPPVTGTSGRIKETQYF. In DNA, the CDR3 is TGTGCCAGCAGCCCGCCCGTGACCGGGACTAGCGGGAGAATCAAAGAGACCCAGTACTTC.

This clonotype was detected only a few times. The rearrangement links TRBV29-1 to TRBJ2-3; 8 bases are shared with TRBD2. Germline CDR1 SQVTM, CDR2 ANQGSEA. J was trimmed by 1 base and V by 4 bases; bases with no gene match: 7. This CDR3 spans 15 amino acids. The DNA of the CDR3 is TGCAGCGTTGTTTATCGGGAGGGCCGCACAGATACGCAGTATTTT. Translated, it gives CSVVYREGRTDTQYF.

The chain combines TRBV11-2 with TRBJ2-2; TRBD2 matches 13 bases. Germline-derived CDR1 and CDR2 are SGHAT and FQNNGV. The CDR3 extends over 17 amino acids. V lost 5 bases and J lost 6; bases outside the gene matches: 9. CDR3 sequence: CASSHGTSGEGAGELFF. CDR3 nucleotide sequence: TGTGCCAGCAGCCACGGGACTAGCGGGGAGGGGGCCGGGGAGCTGTTTTTT.

This clonotype was detected only once. V usage is TRBV6-1 and J usage is TRBJ2-4, with D unresolved. The CDR3 length is 19 residues. Germline-derived CDR1 and CDR2 are MNHNS and SASEGT. Trimming cost V 4 bases and J 2 bases, with 24 bases left between them. The CDR3 region has the DNA TGTGCCAGCAGTGCCCCCCCTGAAACGGTCCAATACCCCAAAAACATTCAGTACTTC. Translation gives CASSAPPETVQYPKNIQYF.

The chain is built from TRBV4-3 and TRBJ2-2; 7 nucleotides align to TRBD1. Trimming cost V 0 bases and J 0 bases; bases outside gene matches: 4. The CDR3 sequence is 17 residues long. From germline, CDR1 is LGHNA and CDR2 YSLEER. CDR3: CASSQDTQGTNTGELFF. In DNA form, the CDR3 reads TGCGCCAGCAGCCAAGATACACAGGGGACGAACACCGGGGAGCTGTTTTTT.

This clonotype has a handful of counts. The V and J genes are TRBV3-1 and TRBJ2-1, with D unclear. The CDR3 consists of 13 residues. The germline gives CDR1 LGHDT, CDR2 YNNKEL (reference sequence). V gave up 7 bases and J gave up 5 bases, with 12 bases separating them. The CDR3 loop is CASTQETNNEQFF. CDR3 DNA: TGTGCCAGCACTCAGGAGACCAACAATGAGCAGTTCTTC.

This clonotype was observed a few times. V gene TRBV28 combines with J gene TRBJ2-1; 10 bases are a match to TRBD1. Matching the DNA end better, TRBJ2-7 makes the J call doubtful. The CDR3 runs to 15 residues. Germline CDR1 MDHEN, CDR2 SYDVKM. CDR3: CASSSSGTGANEQYF. For the CDR3, the DNA is TGTGCCAGCAGTTCCTCTGGGACAGGGGCGAACGAGCAGTACTTC.

This chain uses TRBV6-1 with TRBJ2-5; D is undetermined. The CDR3 extends over 16 amino acids. Germline lookup yields CDR1 MNHNS and CDR2 SASEGT. V shed 3 bases and J shed 0 bases, with 14 bases lying between them. As DNA, the CDR3 is TGTGCCAGCAGTGACCATGGACGGACGTACCAAGAGACCCAGTACTTC. The encoded protein is CASSDHGRTYQETQYF.

V usage is TRBV20-1 and J usage is TRBJ1-1; D perhaps matches TRBD1 (6 bases). V lost 4 bases and J 5 bases, leaving 14 bases between the germline ends. Germline CDR1 is DFQATT and CDR2 is SNEGSKA (reference sequence). There are 13 residues in the CDR3. CDR3 in amino acids: CSAILGQRTEAFF. As DNA, the CDR3 is TGCAGTGCTATTCTAGGACAGCGGACTGAAGCTTTCTTT.

This clonotype was detected a few times. V usage is TRBV7-9 and J usage is TRBJ2-3, with TRBD1 matching 7 bases. The germline CDR1 and CDR2 sequences are SEHNR and FQNEAQ (reference sequence). This CDR3 contains 16 residues. Trimming removed 4 bases from V and 2 bases from J; junction bases left unmatched: 9. The CDR3 DNA reads TGTGCCAGCAGCTCAGACGAGACAGGGATCACAGATACGCAGTATTTT. It yields the protein CASSSDETGITDTQYF.

This clonotype has a count of ten or more. The chain links TRBV29-1 to TRBJ2-5; D possibly uses TRBD1 or TRBD2 (5 bases each). The J call may be mistaken, given a closer DNA end match to TRBJ2-7. Germline CDR1 is SQVTM and CDR2 is ANQGSEA. The CDR3 loop spans 13 amino acids. The CDR3 nucleotides are TGCAGCGTTGGGCAGGGACCTTCCTACGAGCAGTACTTC. Residues: CSVGQGPSYEQYF.